The 8 T cell receptor beta chains below all came from one sample that was sequenced in a study of shared clonotypes between healthy human individuals. Method: immunoSEQ multiplex PCR; TCRdb's copy keeps in-frame clones and lacks some. The sample lists approximately 1.5 million clones, around 98.5% occurring once. The specimen was naive CD4+ T cells sorted from blood. Sample subset: CD45RA+ positively selected. Every receptor here comes from a man between 25 and 39 years old in good health.

This rearrangement joins TRBV12-2 to TRBJ2-1; the table's TRBD2 call for D was not verified on the DNA. TRBV12-2 is marked as a pseudogene. The length of the CDR3 is 16 residues. The CDR3 sequence: CARPEMGAGGSNEQFF. The CDR3 nucleotides read TGTGCAAGACCTGAAATGGGGGCGGGAGGATCCAATGAGCAGTTCTTC.

The rearrangement uses TRBV19 and TRBJ2-2; D possibly corresponds to TRBD1 (6 bases). The CDR3 has 17 amino acids. The germline CDR1 and CDR2 sequences are LNHDA and SQIVND (reference sequence). V was shortened by 6 bases and J by 5 bases, with 22 bases between the two germline ends. The CDR3, as DNA: TGTGCCAGTAGGGGGGCTAAAGGGGTGCAGACAACCGGGGAGCTGTTTTTT. Its protein is CASRGAKGVQTTGELFF. Supplemented by reference TRBV19 and TRBJ2-2, the full variable domain reads DGGITQSPKYLFRKEGQNVTLSCEQNLNHDAMYWYRQDPGQGLRLIYYSQIVNDFQKGDIAEGYSVSREKKESFPLTVTSAQKNPTAFYLCASRGAKGVQTTGELFFGEGSRLTVL.

The genes are TRBV6-5 and TRBJ2-7; D perhaps matches TRBD1 (6 bases). The length of the CDR3 is 15 residues. The germline V gene has CDR1 MNHEY and CDR2 SVGAGI. Trimming removed 6 bases at V and 0 bases at J, with 15 bases between. The CDR3 here is CASSRPGVNSYEQYF. In DNA form, the CDR3 reads TGTGCCAGCAGCCGCCCAGGGGTAAACTCCTACGAGCAGTACTTC.

This chain connects TRBV28 to TRBJ1-1, with 8 nucleotides matching TRBD1. Looked up from germline, CDR1 is MDHEN and CDR2 is SYDVKM. Unmatched junction bases numbered 4, after V lost 8 bases and J lost 5 bases. CDR3 length: 12 amino acids. The CDR3 here is CASSRTGTEAFF. DNA of the CDR3: TGTGCCAGCTCCCGGACAGGGACTGAAGCTTTCTTT.

The chain employs TRBV5-1 and TRBJ2-3; D ambiguous. V was pared by 4 bases and J by 5 bases, with 20 bases between. Per the germline V gene, CDR1 is SGHRS and CDR2 is YFSETQ. This CDR3 is 16 amino acids long. The CDR3 protein is CASSPMSSPVGDTQYF. The CDR3 DNA is TGCGCCAGCAGCCCAATGTCGTCCCCTGTGGGAGATACGCAGTATTTT.

This sequence joins TRBV29-1 and TRBJ2-1; D not resolved. Per germline, CDR1 SQVTM and CDR2 ANQGSEA. The V gene lost 4 bases and the J gene lost 3 bases, with 16 bases spanning the gap. This CDR3 contains 15 residues. Here the CDR3 reads CSVVFAAKGYNEQFF. CDR3 coding DNA: TGCAGCGTTGTATTCGCAGCAAAGGGCTACAATGAGCAGTTCTTC.

The J gene is TRBJ2-7, the V gene TRBV7-8; D is ambiguous. The CDR3 is 15 amino acids. Germline V gene lookup returns CDR1 SGHVS and CDR2 FQNEAQ. The germline V and J ends were trimmed by 4 bases and 4 bases, with 17 bases remaining between them. The CDR3 sequence: CASSSLVWQDYEQYF. In DNA form, the CDR3 reads TGTGCCAGCAGCTCCCTAGTATGGCAGGATTACGAGCAGTACTTC.

This clone was counted a single time. In the same sample, other DNA sequences code for this CDR3. The rearrangement uses TRBV5-1 and TRBJ1-2; TRBD1 matches 8 bases. The CDR3 covers 14 residues. Germline V gene lookup returns CDR1 SGHRS and CDR2 YFSETQ. The J segment lost 2 bases and the V segment lost 0 bases, leaving 0 bases of the junction unmatched. The CDR3 reads CASSLDRGNYGYTF. Here the CDR3 DNA reads TGCGCCAGCAGCTTGGACAGGGGGAACTATGGCTACACCTTC.